This T cell receptor (beta chain) was identified during a study of cytomegalovirus exposure and HLA in healthy donors. The overall study: In an early release, HLA-typed donors contributed some 88 million unique TCR sequences.

Overall study findings and caveats: Researchers reported that a few CMV-associated chains were confirmed in vitro as CMV antigen-specific. In a later analysis, HLA-associated TCR beta chains were more clonally expanded than equally common others.

The PCR had 60 Vbeta and 13 Jbeta primers. TCRdb's table, derived via immunoSEQ multiplex PCR, lists solely in-frame clones and lacks some. Here the sample spans 95,000 or so clones, around 81% being singletons. Germline V lookup: CDR1 MNHEY, CDR2 SVGAGI. The CDR3 spans 14 residues. With 8 bases clipped from V and 4 bases from J, the junction kept 9 bases outside the gene matches. To note about this clone: Its antigen is unknown.

The chain couples TRBV6-5 to TRBJ1-1; TRBD1 matches at 8 bases. The specimen sequenced was PBMCs. The sequence came from a woman in her seventies in good health and CMV-seropositive. The CDR3 sequence is CASHTGTGATEAFF. The DNA of the CDR3 is TGTGCCAGCCACACCGGGACAGGAGCCACTGAAGCTTTCTTT.